Each of the 28 T cell receptor beta chains below was sequenced from the same sample in a study of blood T cells in healthy people across ages. The authors ran a second PCR of about 6 to 11 cycles using a sample-barcoded 5' primer and a J-beta primer mix. Each CDR3 protein is one row after TCRdb ran MiXCR on the 5' RACE reads. There are more than 550,000 distinct CDR3 sequences in the sample; 22% occur only once, and around a fifth lies in the top ten. Sequenced input: blood. The receptors shown here come from a man in his 70s in good health.

This clonotype was counted a few times. The chain links TRBV6-5 to TRBJ1-5, with a tentative D call TRBD1 (6 bases). CDR3 size: 14 residues. Trimming stripped 2 bases from V and 5 bases from J, with 10 bases between. The germline CDR1 and CDR2 sequences are MNHEY and SVGAGI. Written as DNA, the CDR3 is TGTGCCAGCAGTTACAGGGACACTGATCAGCCCCAGCATTTT. It encodes CASSYRDTDQPQHF.

V usage is TRBV10-3 and J usage is TRBJ1-3; D not resolved. Trimming pared 3 bases from V and 0 bases from J, leaving 6 bases between. This CDR3 is built from 14 residues. Germline values: CDR1 ENHRY, CDR2 SYGVKD. DNA of the CDR3: TGTGCCATCAGTGATGCTTCCTCTGGAAACACCATATATTTT. It codes for CAISDASSGNTIYF.

The sample holds a few counts of this clonotype. The rearrangement joins TRBV12-3 or TRBV12-4 to TRBJ2-5; 10 bases line up with TRBD1. J was trimmed by 4 bases and V by 3 bases; bases with no gene match: 11. The CDR3 has 17 amino acids. The chain's CDR3 is CASSLMRETGGTETQYF. In nucleotides, the CDR3 is TGTGCCAGCAGTTTGATGAGGGAGACAGGGGGCACAGAGACCCAGTACTTC.

This clonotype was seen a handful of times. The chain's CDR3 is CASGSQMGTQYF. The CDR3 coding sequence is TGTGCCAGCGGAAGCCAGATGGGGACCCAGTACTTC. The J gene is TRBJ2-5, the V gene TRBV12-3 or TRBV12-4, with D unclear. Trimming took off 8 bases at V and 7 bases at J, with 14 bases between the two ends. The CDR3 runs to 12 residues.

The chain combines TRBV7-2 with TRBJ2-5, with a weak D call TRBD1 (6 bases). Trimming removed 5 bases at V and 0 bases at J, with 16 bases between. Germline CDR1 reads SGHTA; CDR2 reads FQGNSA. This CDR3 contains 16 residues. CDR3: CASSMGIGDNQETQYF. The DNA of the CDR3 is TGTGCCAGCAGCATGGGGATCGGGGACAACCAAGAGACCCAGTACTTC.

The chain has TRBV10-3 and TRBJ2-3; 15 nucleotides align to TRBD2. Per germline, CDR1 ENHRY and CDR2 SYGVKD. V trimming: 8 bases; J trimming: 3 bases; junction bases outside the gene matches: 6. CDR3 length: 16 residues. CDR3 region: CAIGTSGRLGTDTQYF. DNA for the CDR3: TGTGCCATCGGGACTAGCGGGAGGTTGGGGACAGATACGCAGTATTTT.

The chain uses TRBV7-9 and TRBJ2-1; D may be TRBD1 (5 bases). Germline lookup yields CDR1 SEHNR and CDR2 FQNEAQ (reference sequence). This CDR3 comprises 19 residues. The V end was cut by 5 bases, the J end by 1 base, with 24 bases between. Written as DNA, the CDR3 is TGTGCCAGCAGCCCTCGCGTGGGCCACCCTCAGGGATCCTACAATGAGCAGTTCTTC. This translates into CASSPRVGHPQGSYNEQFF.

The chain uses TRBV20-1 and TRBJ1-1; D is ambiguous. Between the trimmed V and J ends, which lost 1 base and 2 bases, there was a span of 14 bases. This CDR3 spans 15 amino acids. Germline V gene sequence: CDR1 DFQATT, CDR2 SNEGSKA (reference sequence). The CDR3 bases are TGCAGTGCTAGAGTTTCGCTTTGGAGCAACACTGAAGCTTTCTTT. As protein: CSARVSLWSNTEAFF.

The chain is built from TRBV27 and TRBJ2-1, with TRBD1 matching over 7 bases. Germline loops: CDR1 MNHEY, CDR2 SMNVEV (reference sequence). The CDR3 loop spans 15 amino acids. J gave up 4 bases and V 2 bases, and 5 bases lay outside the gene matches. DNA for the CDR3: TGTGCCAGCAGTTTAGGGACAGCCGGATACAATGAGCAGTTCTTC. Residues: CASSLGTAGYNEQFF.

The chain couples TRBV20-1 to TRBJ2-3; TRBD2 agrees at 7 bases. With V trimmed by 4 bases and J by 2 bases, 3 bases remained unmatched. The CDR3 covers 13 residues. Germline lookup yields CDR1 DFQATT and CDR2 SNEGSKA (reference sequence). The CDR3 coding sequence is TGCAGTGCTACTAGCGGTATCACAGATACGCAGTATTTT. It translates to CSATSGITDTQYF.

This clonotype was seen more than once but under ten times. The gene calls are TRBV12-3 or TRBV12-4 and TRBJ2-5; D not certain. The CDR3 is 14 amino acids. V was trimmed by 6 bases and J by 1 base, leaving 12 bases between them. In nucleotides, the CDR3 is TGTGCCAGCAGCCCCGCAATTTTCCAAGAGACCCAGTACTTC. As protein: CASSPAIFQETQYF.

This rearrangement joins TRBV20-1 to TRBJ2-6, with D possibly being TRBD1 (6 bases). V lost 3 bases, J lost 3 bases, and 9 bases lay in between. Per the germline V gene, CDR1 is DFQATT and CDR2 is SNEGSKA (reference sequence). The CDR3 has 14 amino acids. The CDR3 is CSASTGFGANVLTF. Written as DNA, the CDR3 is TGCAGTGCTAGTACAGGGTTTGGGGCCAACGTCCTGACTTTC.

The V and J genes are TRBV12-3 or TRBV12-4 and TRBJ2-4; TRBD2 matches 7 bases. The V and J ends lost 5 bases and 3 bases, in that order; junction bases with no gene match: 7. The CDR3 is 15 residues long. In nucleotides, the CDR3 is TGTGCCAGCAGTCCCACGGGAGGAAACAAAAACATTCAGTACTTC. Encoded protein: CASSPTGGNKNIQYF.

In its sample, this clonotype was seen a few times. A much larger clonotype is one base distant, so this may be a read error. The chain employs TRBV20-1 and TRBJ1-1; D is unresolved. V lost 0 bases, J lost 3 bases, and 11 bases lay in between. Germline CDR1 and CDR2: DFQATT and SNEGSKA (reference sequence). This CDR3 region has 14 residues. CDR3 sequence (DNA): TGCAGTGCTAGAGATCAGGAGGTTGACACTGAAGCTTTCTTT. Protein: CSARDQEVDTEAFF.

Regarding this clonotype: A junction end diverges from the germline sequence, so it may reflect a read error. The DNA for the CDR3 is TGTGCCAGCAGTTTAGGGGTCACTGCAGCTTTCTTT. It specifies CASSLGVTAAFF. The chain is built from TRBV28 and TRBJ1-1; D remains unclear. Per the germline V gene, CDR1 is MDHEN and CDR2 is SYDVKM. This CDR3 is 12 amino acids long.

In its sample, this clonotype was seen a few times. The chain is built from TRBV2 and TRBJ1-4; 9 bases are shared with TRBD1. Losses at the gene ends were 8 bases for V and 7 bases for J; bases not matched to a gene: 11. Per germline, CDR1 SNHLY and CDR2 FYNNEI. The CDR3 extends over 15 amino acids. The chain's CDR3 is CASFGHRGRGEKLFF. CDR3 nucleotide sequence: TGTGCCAGCTTTGGACACAGGGGGCGCGGTGAAAAACTGTTTTTT.

V usage is TRBV21-1 and J usage is TRBJ2-5; the DNA was not compared with TRBD1, the D call given in the table. TRBV21-1 is labeled a pseudogene. There are 14 residues in the CDR3. CDR3 DNA sequence: TGTGCCAGCAGCTCCCGAAGACTGGAAGAGACCCAGTACTTC. This sequence encodes CASSSRRLEETQYF.

This clonotype was picked up many times. The chain is built from TRBV12-3 or TRBV12-4 and TRBJ2-3; tentatively, D is TRBD2 (6 bases). The CDR3 length is 14 residues. The V gene lost 7 bases and the J gene lost 2 bases, with 13 bases spanning the gap. CDR3 in amino acids: CASTRRGDTDTQYF. In DNA, the CDR3 is TGTGCCAGCACCAGGCGGGGTGACACAGATACGCAGTATTTT.

The rearrangement links TRBV25-1 to TRBJ2-1; 7 positions agree with TRBD2. Per germline, CDR1 MGHDK and CDR2 SYGVNS. The CDR3 length is 15 residues. Unmatched junction bases numbered 8, after V lost 1 base and J lost 8 bases. CDR3: CASSELWEGPHEQFF. The CDR3 coding sequence is TGTGCCAGCAGTGAATTGTGGGAGGGCCCCCATGAGCAGTTCTTC.

The J gene is TRBJ2-5, the V gene TRBV9, with 7 bases identical to TRBD1. The ends lost 4 bases at V and 7 bases at J; junction bases unmatched: 10. Germline CDR1 and CDR2: SGDLS and YYNGEE. The CDR3 spans 14 residues. In DNA, the CDR3 is TGTGCCAGCAGCCTCGAGGGGCCAGGGGGGACCCAGTACTTC. Translating gives CASSLEGPGGTQYF.

This clonotype was counted only a few times. This chain links TRBV29-1 with TRBJ2-3; 7 bases map to TRBD2. The CDR3 totals 14 residues. Germline loops: CDR1 SQVTM, CDR2 ANQGSEA. Trimming cost V 8 bases and J 0 bases; bases outside gene matches: 8. The CDR3 spells CSLGLAASTDTQYF. The CDR3 bases are TGCAGCCTGGGGCTAGCGGCTAGCACAGATACGCAGTATTTT.

This clonotype was detected once. V and J are TRBV21-1 and TRBJ2-7; the D segment call TRBD2 is taken from the table without a DNA check. TRBV21-1 is designated a pseudogene. The CDR3 sequence is 18 residues long. The CDR3 region is CASSKDDGTSGGVHEQYF. The DNA for the CDR3 is TGTGCCAGCAGCAAAGATGATGGGACTAGCGGGGGAGTCCACGAGCAGTACTTC.

This clonotype was recorded a few times. The chain has TRBV20-1 and TRBJ2-7; possibly TRBD1 for D (8 bases). Germline V CDR1 and CDR2: DFQATT, SNEGSKA (reference sequence). This CDR3 contains 14 residues. Trimming cost V 6 bases and J 3 bases, with 18 bases left between them. Here the CDR3 reads CSAGGQGAHYEQYF. The CDR3 DNA reads as TGCAGTGCCGGGGGGCAGGGGGCTCACTACGAGCAGTACTTC.

J is TRBJ1-3 and V is TRBV11-2; 8 bases map to TRBD1. The germline gives CDR1 SGHAT, CDR2 FQNNGV. This CDR3 is built from 14 residues. V lost 5 bases, J lost 4 bases, and 4 bases stayed unmatched. CDR3 sequence (DNA): TGTGCCAGCAGCCTGACAGGGGACGGAAACACCATATATTTT. It translates to CASSLTGDGNTIYF.

This clonotype occurred a few times. This chain uses TRBV5-1 with TRBJ2-5, with D maybe TRBD1 (8 bases). V was trimmed by 4 bases and J by 3 bases, leaving 13 bases between them. CDR1 and CDR2 from the germline V gene are SGHRS and YFSETQ. The CDR3 consists of 14 residues. The CDR3 reads CASSRGDRKETQYF. CDR3 in DNA: TGCGCCAGCAGCCGGGGGGACAGGAAAGAGACCCAGTACTTC. Together with reference TRBV5-1 and TRBJ2-5, the CDR3 gives the full variable domain: KAGVTQTPRYLIKTRGQQVTLSCSPISGHRSVSWYQQTPGQGLQFLFEYFSETQRNKGNFPGRFSGRQFSNSRSEMNVSTLELGDSALYLCASSRGDRKETQYFGPGTRLLVL.

This clonotype was seen a handful of times. This chain links TRBV28 with TRBJ2-3, with a weak D call TRBD1 (5 bases). Germline CDR1 MDHEN, CDR2 SYDVKM. Trimming removed 1 base from V and 3 bases from J, with 11 bases in between. The CDR3 spans 15 residues. The CDR3 spells CASSLSGMRTDTQYF. CDR3 DNA sequence: TGTGCCAGCAGTTTATCAGGGATGAGGACAGATACGCAGTATTTT.

V and J are TRBV6-5 and TRBJ1-1; D is undetermined. The CDR3 covers 16 residues. CDR1 is MNHEY and CDR2 is SVGAGI in the germline V gene. Between the trimmed V and J ends, which lost 2 bases and 7 bases, there was a span of 20 bases. CDR3 DNA: TGTGCCAGCAGTTACCCCGGGTCACCCCGGGAGGGTGAAGCTTTCTTT. The encoded protein is CASSYPGSPREGEAFF.

This clonotype was counted only a few times. V gene TRBV6-1 combines with J gene TRBJ2-7; D call uncertain. Trimming took 4 bases from V and 0 from J, leaving 7 bases between them. CDR3 size: 13 residues. Per germline, CDR1 MNHNS and CDR2 SASEGT. The CDR3 here is CASSVPHSYEQYV. Here the CDR3 DNA reads TGTGCCAGCAGTGTGCCCCACTCCTACGAGCAGTACGTC.